Below are 8 T cell receptor beta chains sequenced from a single sample in a study of tumor-infiltrating lymphocytes in localized non-small cell lung cancer. The protocol was immunoSEQ multiplex PCR, while the TCRdb copy is restricted to in-frame clones and leaves out a portion. The sample yields about 12,000 clones, more than 75% seen once. Material for sequencing was uninvolved lung tissue not adjacent to the tumor. Source of these receptors: a human donor with non-small cell lung cancer.

In its sample, this clone ranks as medium-sized. This chain uses TRBV13 with TRBJ1-5, with 7 nucleotides matching TRBD1. Germline lookup yields CDR1 PRHDT and CDR2 FYEKMQ (reference sequence). V lost 0 bases to trimming and J lost 7 bases; unmatched junction nucleotides: 9. The CDR3 spans 16 residues. CDR3 sequence: CASSLGARGRGQPQHF. For the CDR3, the DNA is TGTGCCAGCAGCTTAGGCGCCAGGGGCAGGGGGCAGCCCCAGCATTTT.

V usage is TRBV7-9 and J usage is TRBJ2-3; D is unclear. The CDR3 totals 14 residues. Trimming removed 1 base at V and 1 base at J, with 6 bases between. Germline V CDR1 and CDR2: SEHNR, FQNEAQ (reference sequence). This chain's CDR3 is CASSLGAGTDTQYF. CDR3 bases: TGTGCCAGCAGCTTAGGTGCGGGCACAGATACGCAGTATTTT.

This clone has a single count. V gene TRBV5-1 combines with J gene TRBJ1-2; TRBD1 matches at 9 bases. J was trimmed by 4 bases and V by 4 bases; bases with no gene match: 8. The CDR3 is 15 amino acids. CDR1 SGHRS and CDR2 YFSETQ come from the germline V gene. The CDR3 here is CASSRQGESAYGYTF. CDR3 DNA sequence: TGCGCCAGCAGCCGACAGGGGGAGTCGGCCTATGGCTACACCTTC.

The chain links TRBV6-6 to TRBJ2-3; no firm D call. The CDR3 sequence is 14 residues long. The V gene's germline CDR1 is MNHNY and CDR2 SVGAGI (reference sequence). V was clipped by 4 bases and J by 6 bases, with 14 bases between them. In DNA, the CDR3 is TGTGCCAGCAGTTGGCACGTCTATGGGGATACGCAGTATTTT. Protein: CASSWHVYGDTQYF.

The rearrangement links TRBV7-2 to TRBJ1-4; D is undetermined. Trimming took off 4 bases at V and 11 bases at J, with 14 bases between the two ends. The CDR3 runs 13 residues. Germline assignment: CDR1 SGHTA and CDR2 FQGNSA. This chain's CDR3 is CASSSRPDWKLFF. As DNA, the CDR3 is TGTGCCAGCAGCTCTCGGCCAGATTGGAAACTGTTTTTT.

The rearrangement links TRBV6-5 to TRBJ2-1; TRBD2 matches at 9 bases. CDR3 length equals 15 residues. Trimming at V came to 5 bases and at J to 3 bases, leaving 5 bases not matched to a gene. The V gene's germline CDR1 is MNHEY and CDR2 SVGAGI. Here the CDR3 DNA reads TGTGCCAGCAGTCCTTTAGCGGGAGTCTACAATGAGCAGTTCTTC. Encoded protein: CASSPLAGVYNEQFF.

In its sample, this clone is medium-sized (0.01 to 0.1%). This chain links TRBV27 with TRBJ1-2; 9 nucleotides align to TRBD1. Germline trimming cut 7 bases from V and 8 bases from J; bases unmatched to any gene: 8. The germline V gene encodes CDR1 MNHEY and CDR2 SMNVEV (reference sequence). This CDR3 is 13 amino acids long. The CDR3 loop reads CASTKGQGGGYTF. The CDR3, as DNA: TGTGCCAGCACCAAGGGACAGGGAGGAGGCTACACCTTC.

The chain uses TRBV5-1 and TRBJ1-2; D is perhaps TRBD1 (6 bases). The germline CDR1 and CDR2 sequences are SGHRS and YFSETQ. Trimming shortened V by 0 bases and J by 0 bases, and 9 bases separated the two germline ends. The CDR3 is 15 amino acids. The CDR3 sequence: CASSLAGTPNYGYTF. CDR3 in DNA: TGCGCCAGCAGCTTGGCAGGGACACCTAACTATGGCTACACCTTC.